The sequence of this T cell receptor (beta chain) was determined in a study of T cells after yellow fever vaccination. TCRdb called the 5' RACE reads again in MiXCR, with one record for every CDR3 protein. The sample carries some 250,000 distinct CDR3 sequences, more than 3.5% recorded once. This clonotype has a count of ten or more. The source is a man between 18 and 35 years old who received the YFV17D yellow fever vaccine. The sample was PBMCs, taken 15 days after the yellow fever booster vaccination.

The CDR3 DNA sequence: TGTGCCAGCTGCCTCTCCGGGGCACCCCTCCACTTT. Residues: CASCLSGAPLHF. J is TRBJ1-6 and V is TRBV12-3 or TRBV12-4; D is unresolved. The CDR3 sequence is 12 residues long. V was pared by 8 bases and J by 11 bases, with 13 bases between.